This T cell receptor beta chain came from a study of shared clonotypes between healthy human individuals. Study findings and constraints: Richness estimates generally favored naive over memory subsets.

V was trimmed by 3 bases and J by 5 bases, leaving 17 bases between them. Germline V lookup: CDR1 MDHEN, CDR2 SYDVKM. The CDR3 totals 16 residues. To note about this clone: Its antigen is undetermined.

The table came from immunoSEQ multiplex PCR; TCRdb's copy has only in-frame clones and leaves some out. Among approximately 2.5 million clones, more than 85% were seen once, and the ten largest hold about 0.34%. The chain is built from TRBV28 and TRBJ1-5; D gene unclear. This sequence was found in a man aged 18 to 30 in good health. Some clones in this sample may be carry-over from other donors' samples. Source material: naive CD4+ T cells from PBMCs. Subset reported: CD45RA+ positively selected. The CDR3 loop is CASSLYRRTEYQPQHF. The CDR3 bases are TGTGCCAGCAGTTTGTATCGCCGGACGGAGTATCAGCCCCAGCATTTT.